The T cell receptor beta chain described here comes from a study of CD8 T cells in ankylosing spondylitis. General study results and limits: A number of the motif variants had already been described in reactive arthritis synovial fluid and blood. A CD8+ phenotype characterized the disease-linked clones, which were relatively rare in peripheral blood. Significant enrichment of disease-linked clones was reportedly seen in matched ankylosing spondylitis synovial fluid. The study identified a TCR beta motif of eight highly homologous variants that appeared characteristic of ankylosing spondylitis blood.

TCR beta libraries were made by quantitative 5'-RACE with molecular barcodes. TCRdb passed the 5' RACE reads through MiXCR, listing each CDR3 protein once. The sample has under 850,000 distinct CDR3 sequences; roughly 20% are singletons. This CDR3 spans 15 amino acids. Germline CDR1 is MDHEN and CDR2 is SYDVKM. V dropped 5 bases and J dropped 4; count of bases not matched to a gene: 9. Remarks on this clonotype: The antigen is not known.

The clonotype originates from a male donor with ankylosing spondylitis. Sequenced sample: blood, either unsorted or a sorted T cell fraction (not recorded which). V and J are TRBV28 and TRBJ2-7, with 9 bases aligning to TRBD1. DNA for the CDR3: TGTGCCAGCAGTGTCCACAGGGGGCAGGGGTACGAGCAGTACTTC. The encoded protein is CASSVHRGQGYEQYF. The whole variable domain, remainder taken from reference TRBV28 and TRBJ2-7, is DVKVTQSSRYLVKRTGEKVFLECVQDMDHENMFWYRQDPGLGLRLIYFSYDVKMKEKGDIPEGYSVSREKKERFSLILESASTNQTSMYLCASSVHRGQGYEQYFGPGTRLTVT.